The rows below give T cell receptor beta chains drawn from one sample of a study of T-cell memory formation after mild COVID-19. MiXCR, applied by TCRdb to the 5' RACE reads, yields one record per CDR3 protein. The data contain roughly 450,000 distinct CDR3 sequences, roughly 20% of them seen just once; the ten biggest clones take up 9% to 15%. The sequencing input was PBMCs or a T cell subset sorted from them (not recorded which). These receptors were obtained from an adult woman who had mild COVID-19 (a few samples of this study predate the infection). Cell type and time point are not known. Each CDR3 is given with its conserved first and last residue. Each record gives: J gene, V gene, clone size, D gene, CDR3 protein, CDR3 DNA. D genes are given only for firm matches. Size values are once, few and many counts, or a class for expanded clones, and some rows have none.

>TRBJ1-4|TRBV5-5|many|-
CASSAGGVSNEKLFF
TGTGCCAGCAGCGCCGGGGGGGTTTCTAATGAAAAACTGTTTTTT
>TRBJ2-3|TRBV5-8|many|TRBD2
CASNLAGPSTDTQYF
TGTGCCAGCAATCTAGCGGGGCCTAGCACAGATACGCAGTATTTT
>TRBJ2-7|TRBV9|few|-
CASSVSDSSYEQYF
TGTGCCAGCAGCGTTTCGGACAGCTCCTACGAGCAGTACTTC
>TRBJ1-1|TRBV19|few|TRBD1
CASSIRGTGGNTEAFF
TGTGCCAGTAGTATCCGCGGGACAGGGGGGAACACTGAAGCTTTCTTT
>TRBJ2-4|TRBV3-1|few|TRBD1
CASSPTGTLAKNIQYF
TGTGCCAGCAGCCCGACAGGGACACTAGCCAAAAACATTCAGTACTTC
>TRBJ2-3|TRBV20-1|-|-
CSAPNLVVAVDSSTDTQYF
TGCAGTGCCCCCAATTTGGTAGTGGCGGTGGACTCTAGCACAGATACGCAGTATTTT
>TRBJ1-2|TRBV7-9|few|TRBD1
CASSPGTGVYGYTF
TGTGCCAGCAGCCCCGGGACAGGGGTTTATGGCTACACCTTC
>TRBJ2-7|TRBV7-8|few|TRBD1
CASSLGGQGAGEQYF
TGTGCCAGCAGCTTAGGAGGGCAGGGGGCTGGGGAGCAGTACTTC
>TRBJ2-3|TRBV12-3/TRBV12-4|few|TRBD1
CASILIDDRGVDTQYF
TGTGCCAGCATCCTGATTGACGACAGGGGAGTAGATACGCAGTATTTT
>TRBJ2-7|TRBV12-3/TRBV12-4|few|-
CASSSSRQANRSYEQYF
TGTGCCAGCAGTTCTTCCCGACAGGCGAATAGATCCTACGAGCAGTACTTC
>TRBJ2-1|TRBV20-1|-|TRBD2
CSARRTSGSRGSYNEQFF
TGCAGTGCTAGAAGGACTAGCGGGAGTCGTGGCTCCTACAATGAGCAGTTCTTC
>TRBJ1-2|TRBV5-5|few|-
CASREGVVSISGYTF
TGTGCCAGCAGGGAGGGAGTGGTTTCCATCTCTGGCTACACCTTC
>TRBJ2-2|TRBV4-1|-|-
CASGGLATTGELFF
TGCGCCAGCGGCGGCCTAGCAACGACCGGGGAGCTGTTTTTT
>TRBJ2-1|TRBV19|few|TRBD2
CASSIGTSGIVNEQFF
TGTGCCAGTAGTATTGGGACTAGCGGGATAGTGAATGAGCAGTTCTTC
>TRBJ1-5|TRBV7-8|few|-
CASSLGQGHQPQHF
TGTGCCAGCAGCTTAGGGCAGGGCCATCAGCCCCAGCATTTT
>TRBJ1-2|TRBV12-3/TRBV12-4|-|-
CASRAGPANYGYTF
TGTGCCAGCAGGGCAGGGCCAGCTAACTATGGCTACACCTTC
>TRBJ2-3|TRBV5-1|few|TRBD2
CASSLMVAGSTDTQYF
TGCGCCAGCAGCTTGATGGTAGCGGGCAGCACAGATACGCAGTATTTT
>TRBJ2-5|TRBV27|many|-
CASSPRSYGQETQYF
TGTGCCAGCAGTCCCCGGAGTTATGGGCAGGAGACCCAGTACTTC
>TRBJ2-5|TRBV3-1|many|-
CASRPPREQETQYF
TGTGCCAGCAGACCCCCAAGGGAACAAGAGACCCAGTACTTC
>TRBJ2-3|TRBV30|-|-
CAWSLGDTDTQYF
TGTGCCTGGAGTCTCGGGGACACAGATACGCAGTATTTT
>TRBJ2-5|TRBV12-3/TRBV12-4|-|TRBD1
CASRYLAGTGEETQYF
TGTGCCAGCAGGTACCTGGCCGGGACAGGGGAGGAGACCCAGTACTTC
>TRBJ1-6|TRBV19|-|-
CASSIVGTAQPTRGSPLHF
TGTGCCAGTAGTATAGTCGGCACAGCGCAGCCGACCCGGGGGTCACCCCTCCACTTT
>TRBJ2-4|TRBV6-1|-|-
CASSGSTLGIQYF
TGTGCCAGCAGTGGAAGTACTCTAGGAATTCAGTACTTC
>TRBJ1-5|TRBV7-8|-|-
CASSLFGEEQPQHF
TGTGCCAGCAGCTTATTTGGAGAGGAGCAGCCCCAGCATTTT
>TRBJ2-5|TRBV27|-|TRBD2
CASSFSGGPAETQYF
TGTGCCAGCAGTTTTAGCGGGGGCCCCGCAGAGACCCAGTACTTC
>TRBJ1-2|TRBV6-1|few|-
CASRRDIYGYTF
TGTGCCAGCAGACGGGACATTTATGGCTACACCTTC
>TRBJ2-7|TRBV27|-|-
CASSRDATYEQYF
TGTGCCAGCAGTCGGGACGCAACCTACGAGCAGTACTTC
>TRBJ1-4|TRBV9|-|-
CASSATNEKLFF
TGTGCCAGCAGCGCAACTAATGAAAAACTGTTTTTT
>TRBJ2-1|TRBV27|few|-
CASTERLSVGRSPYNEQFF
TGTGCCAGCACAGAGAGATTGTCGGTCGGGCGGAGCCCGTACAATGAGCAGTTCTTC
>TRBJ1-1|TRBV6-2/TRBV6-3|-|-
CASRPNPSGHLNTEAFF
TGTGCCAGCAGACCCAATCCTTCGGGACACCTGAACACTGAAGCTTTCTTT
>TRBJ2-7|TRBV7-9|-|-
CASSLSDRPYEQYF
TGTGCCAGCAGCCTCTCGGACAGACCCTACGAGCAGTACTTC
>TRBJ2-3|TRBV13|many|TRBD2
CASRTSLDTQYF
TGTGCCAGCCGGACTAGCCTAGATACGCAGTATTTT
>TRBJ2-3|TRBV18|-|-
CASSPPTITDTQYF
TGTGCCAGCTCACCGCCAACCATCACAGATACGCAGTATTTT
>TRBJ2-7|TRBV29-1|few|-
CSVPGMVGYEQYF
TGCAGCGTCCCCGGGATGGTAGGCTACGAGCAGTACTTC
>TRBJ1-2|TRBV7-2|-|-
CASSPMGGLGGAYGYTF
TGTGCCAGCAGCCCCATGGGGGGTCTGGGGGGGGCGTATGGCTACACCTTC
>TRBJ1-5|TRBV6-5|-|-
CASSYSSGFNQPQHF
TGTGCCAGCAGTTACTCGAGTGGGTTTAATCAGCCCCAGCATTTT
>TRBJ1-4|TRBV3-1|-|TRBD1
CASSLRQGGNEKLFF
TGTGCCAGCAGCCTACGACAGGGCGGCAACGAAAAACTGTTTTTT
>TRBJ1-2|TRBV12-3/TRBV12-4|-|-
CASSPTATNYGYTF
TGTGCCAGCAGCCCGACGGCTACTAACTATGGCTACACCTTC
>TRBJ2-1|TRBV18|once|-
CASSPSANEVDEQFF
TGTGCCAGCTCACCGTCTGCTAACGAGGTCGATGAGCAGTTCTTC
>TRBJ1-4|TRBV7-3|-|-
CASTIHADGQRITNEKLFF
TGTGCCAGCACCATCCACGCCGACGGGCAACGCATAACTAATGAAAAACTGTTTTTT
>TRBJ2-3|TRBV9|many|-
CASSAQLGGTDTQYF
TGTGCCAGCAGCGCCCAACTTGGGGGCACAGATACGCAGTATTTT
>TRBJ1-2|TRBV5-1|many|-
CASSQRENSGDYGYTF
TGCGCCAGCAGCCAAAGGGAGAACTCGGGAGACTATGGCTACACCTTC